The present entry profiles one T cell receptor (beta chain) with its context. Its antigen is not identified. The germline V gene encodes CDR1 MNHEY and CDR2 SVGAGI. This CDR3 spans 15 amino acids. The V and J ends lost 0 bases and 10 bases, in that order; junction bases with no gene match: 3. The source of the sample is a study of T cell responses to AZD1222 COVID-19 vaccine. Notes on the study in general: Scientists sampled the repertoires only once the peak T cell response had passed.

Sequencing used immunoSEQ multiplex PCR; TCRdb keeps in-frame clones, though not all of them. Among about 200,000 clones listed, 85% to 95% were seen once. The rearrangement uses TRBV6-5 and TRBJ1-6, with TRBD1 identical over 10 bases. Sequencing was performed on peripheral blood, taken on day 0 of AZD1222 vaccination. The sequence came from an adult in good health. CDR3: CASSYSGQGVSPLHF. The CDR3 region has the DNA TGTGCCAGCAGTTACTCTGGACAGGGGGTATCACCCCTCCACTTT.